The following is a T cell receptor (beta chain) sequence with its context. As yet, its antigen is unknown. Every immunoSEQ plate was one replicate of a subset's evenly spread DNA. Sequencing was performed with immunoSEQ multiplex PCR; in TCRdb, only in-frame clones are kept and a portion is missing. The sample includes some 2.1 million clones, 95% of them seen just once. The sample comes from a study of shared clonotypes between healthy human individuals. The ends were cut back, 3 bases at V and 3 bases at J, with 11 bases in the middle. The CDR3 totals 14 residues. The germline V gene encodes CDR1 ENHRY and CDR2 SYGVKD. Findings of the study overall: Donor scarcity curtailed the genetic and exposure-history diversity represented herein.

The chain combines TRBV10-3 with TRBJ1-2, with D possibly being TRBD1 (5 bases). The sample comprised naive CD4+ T cells sorted from blood. Subset reported: CD45RA+ positively selected. The TCR comes from a man aged 18 to 29 in good health. The CDR3: CAISDREGHYGYTF. The DNA for the CDR3 is TGTGCCATCAGTGATCGGGAGGGGCACTATGGCTACACCTTC.